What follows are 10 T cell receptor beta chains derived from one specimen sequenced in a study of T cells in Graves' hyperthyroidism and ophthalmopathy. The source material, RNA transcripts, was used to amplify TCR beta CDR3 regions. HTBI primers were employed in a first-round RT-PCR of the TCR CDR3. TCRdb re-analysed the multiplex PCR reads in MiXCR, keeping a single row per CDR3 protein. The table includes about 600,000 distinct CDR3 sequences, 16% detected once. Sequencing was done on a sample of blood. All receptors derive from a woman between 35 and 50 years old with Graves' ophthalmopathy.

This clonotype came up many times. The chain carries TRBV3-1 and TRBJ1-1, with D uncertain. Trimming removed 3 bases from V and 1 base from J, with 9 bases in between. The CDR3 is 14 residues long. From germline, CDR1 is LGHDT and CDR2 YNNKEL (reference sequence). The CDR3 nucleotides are TGTGCCAGCAGCCATTATCAGGAGAACACTGAAGCTTTCTTT. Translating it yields CASSHYQENTEAFF.

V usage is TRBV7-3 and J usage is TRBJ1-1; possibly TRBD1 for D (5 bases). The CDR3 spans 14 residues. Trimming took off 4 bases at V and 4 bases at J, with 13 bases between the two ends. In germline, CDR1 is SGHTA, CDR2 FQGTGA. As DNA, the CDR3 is TGTGCCAGCAGCTATGGGGGTTGGAGCACTGAAGCTTTCTTT. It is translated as CASSYGGWSTEAFF.

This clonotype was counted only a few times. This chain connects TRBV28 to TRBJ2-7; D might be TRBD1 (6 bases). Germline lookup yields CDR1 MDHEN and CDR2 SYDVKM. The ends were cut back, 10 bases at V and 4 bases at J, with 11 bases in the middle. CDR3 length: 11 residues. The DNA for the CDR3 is TGTGCCACCATTGACAGGTACGAGCAGTACTTC. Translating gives CATIDRYEQYF.

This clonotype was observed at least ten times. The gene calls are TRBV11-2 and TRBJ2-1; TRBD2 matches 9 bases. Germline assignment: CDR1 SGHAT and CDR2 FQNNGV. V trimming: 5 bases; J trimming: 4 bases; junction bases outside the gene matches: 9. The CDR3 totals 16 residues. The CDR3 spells CASSTQTSGLYNEQFF. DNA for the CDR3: TGTGCCAGCAGCACCCAGACTAGCGGATTATACAATGAGCAGTTCTTC.

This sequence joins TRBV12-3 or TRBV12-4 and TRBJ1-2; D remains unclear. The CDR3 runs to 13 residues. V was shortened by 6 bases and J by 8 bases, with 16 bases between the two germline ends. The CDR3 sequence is CASSLPERRGYTF. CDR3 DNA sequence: TGTGCCAGCAGCTTGCCAGAGCGTCGAGGCTACACCTTC.

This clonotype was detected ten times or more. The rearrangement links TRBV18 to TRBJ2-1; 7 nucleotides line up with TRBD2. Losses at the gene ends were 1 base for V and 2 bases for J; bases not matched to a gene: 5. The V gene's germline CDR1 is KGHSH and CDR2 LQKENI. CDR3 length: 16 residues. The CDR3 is CASSPLSSGAYNEQFF. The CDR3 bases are TGTGCCAGCTCACCACTATCCAGCGGGGCCTACAATGAGCAGTTCTTC.

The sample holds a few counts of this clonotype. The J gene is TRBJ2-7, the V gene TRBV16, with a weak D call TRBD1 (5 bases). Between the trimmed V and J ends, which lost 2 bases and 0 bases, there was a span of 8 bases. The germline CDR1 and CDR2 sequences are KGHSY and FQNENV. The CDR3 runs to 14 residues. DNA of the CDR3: TGTGCCAGCAGCCAAAGGGGCAGCTCCTACGAGCAGTACTTC. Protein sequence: CASSQRGSSYEQYF.

CDR3 DNA: TGTGCCAGCAGTACCAACCCGACAGGGCGTGGCTACACCTTC. Its translation is CASSTNPTGRGYTF. The rearrangement joins TRBV28 to TRBJ1-2; TRBD1 agrees at 7 bases. V gave up 5 bases and J gave up 7 bases; unmatched junction bases: 10. This CDR3 is 14 amino acids long. The germline gives CDR1 MDHEN, CDR2 SYDVKM.

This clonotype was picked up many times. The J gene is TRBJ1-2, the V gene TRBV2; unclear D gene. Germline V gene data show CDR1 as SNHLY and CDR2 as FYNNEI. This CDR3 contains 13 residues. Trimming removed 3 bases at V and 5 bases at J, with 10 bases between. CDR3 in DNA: TGTGCCAGCAGTGATTCTGGACGTTATGGCTACACCTTC. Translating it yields CASSDSGRYGYTF.

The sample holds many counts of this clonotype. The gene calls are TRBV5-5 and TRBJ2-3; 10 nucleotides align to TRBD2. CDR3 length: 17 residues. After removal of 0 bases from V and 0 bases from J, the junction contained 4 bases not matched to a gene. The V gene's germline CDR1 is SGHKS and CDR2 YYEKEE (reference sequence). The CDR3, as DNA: TGTGCCAGCAGCTTGGCCCAGACTAGCGGGAGCACAGATACGCAGTATTTT. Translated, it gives CASSLAQTSGSTDTQYF.